The entry below gives a single T cell receptor beta chain sequence along with its context. What it binds is not known. TCRdb reprocessed the RT-PCR reads with MiXCR, giving one entry per CDR3 protein. The table includes over 150,000 distinct CDR3 sequences, 11% detected once. V was shortened by 4 bases and J by 2 bases, with 11 bases between the two germline ends. The CDR3 spans 14 residues. Germline values: CDR1 SGHAT, CDR2 FQNNGV. This sample is drawn from a study of response to subunit inactivated influenza vaccine. General study results and limits: Authors suggested seasonal influenza vaccinations each recruit few new T cells.

The chain carries TRBV11-2 and TRBJ2-5; D unclear. The material was non-naive T cells sorted from PBMCs, obtained roughly 6 weeks after vaccination. This sequence originates from a man over 45 who received an inactivated influenza vaccine. CDR3 coding DNA: TGTGCCAGCAGCTCCCAGACCCGGCAAGAGACCCAGTACTTC. Protein sequence: CASSSQTRQETQYF.